Sequencing of this T cell receptor (beta chain) was carried out in a study of Ad26.COV2.S vaccination and SARS-CoV-2 variants. Generated by immunoSEQ multiplex PCR, the TCRdb table keeps only in-frame clones and is missing some. The sample includes more than 120,000 clones, just over 85% seen only once; the top ten take approximately 5.1%. This CDR3 is built from 12 residues. Germline V gene lookup returns CDR1 SQVTM and CDR2 ANQGSEA. The germline V and J ends were trimmed by 8 bases and 0 bases, with 8 bases remaining between them. This clonotype originated in a human donor who had recovered from COVID-19. This specimen consisted of peripheral blood, obtained after recovery from COVID-19. V usage is TRBV29-1 and J usage is TRBJ2-1; D remains ambiguous. CDR3 sequence reads: CSYGRSYNEQFF. DNA of the CDR3: TGCAGCTATGGACGCTCCTACAATGAGCAGTTCTTC.